Listed below are T cell receptor beta chains from one sample, sequenced in a study of cytomegalovirus exposure and HLA in healthy donors. Method: immunoSEQ multiplex PCR; TCRdb's copy keeps in-frame clones and lacks some. The table shows 90,000 to 120,000 clones, with roughly four fifths occurring only once. The material sequenced was PBMCs. These receptor sequences come from a man aged 18 to 29 in good health and CMV-seronegative. CDR3s include the opening cysteine and the closing phenylalanine or tryptophan. Fields, in order: CDR3 DNA, CDR3 protein, clone size, V gene, D gene, J gene, CDR3 length. A D gene is named only where the DNA matches it firmly. Expanded clones get a size class; other rows say once, few or many, or leave the size out.

TGCGCCAGCAAGATTACCGGGGATTCCTATAATTCACCCCTCCACTTT CASKITGDSYNSPLHF - TRBV5-1 - TRBJ1-6 16
TGCGCCAGCAGCCTTACAGCCCCGAATTCACCCCTCCACTTT CASSLTAPNSPLHF few TRBV5-1 - TRBJ1-6 14
TGCGCCAGCAGCCACGGGACAGTCGCGGGGTCCTACAATGAGCAGTTCTTC CASSHGTVAGSYNEQFF - TRBV4-3 - TRBJ2-1 17
TGTGCCAGCAGCAACTCCGAGACAGGGTTCCATGAGACGCAGTATTTT CASSNSETGFHETQYF once TRBV5-6 TRBD1 TRBJ2-3 16
TGTGCCAGCAGATCGGACAGGGTGGATACTGAAGCTTTCTTT CASRSDRVDTEAFF few TRBV6-5 TRBD1 TRBJ1-1 14
TGTGCCAGCAGCTTAGCGCGGCCGGATGGAAACACCATATATTTT CASSLARPDGNTIYF - TRBV7-2 - TRBJ1-3 15
TGTGCCAGCAGTTTATGGCAGGGGGCCTGGGCACCCCTCCACTTT CASSLWQGAWAPLHF - TRBV27 TRBD1 TRBJ1-6 15
TGTGCCAGCAGTTACTCCCGCCCAGGCACTGAAGCTTTCTTT CASSYSRPGTEAFF many TRBV6-6 - TRBJ1-1 14
TGTGCCAGCAGCCCCTGGAGTAGCGGGGGGGCCGTCACCGGGGAGCTGTTTTTT CASSPWSSGGAVTGELFF - TRBV7-2 TRBD2 TRBJ2-2 18
TGTGCCAGCAGTCCCTCGACCAGACATACCACCTCCGGGGAGCTGTTTTTT CASSPSTRHTTSGELFF few TRBV28 - TRBJ2-2 17
TGTGCCAGCAGCCCATCGACAGGGGCCAGAGGCTACACCTTC CASSPSTGARGYTF - TRBV7-3 TRBD1 TRBJ1-2 14
TGTGCCAGCACAGCAGGAGGGGAGACCCAGTACTTC CASTAGGETQYF - TRBV28 - TRBJ2-5 12
TGTGCCAGTAGGACGACAGGGTTAGGACAGCCCCAGCATTTT CASRTTGLGQPQHF - TRBV19 TRBD1 TRBJ1-5 14
TGTGCCAGCAGCCTTAGCGGGGTCTCCTACGAGCAGTACTTC CASSLSGVSYEQYF once TRBV7-8 TRBD2 TRBJ2-7 14
TGTGCCAGCAGCGCACCCCGGGACAGGGGCACAACCGGGGAGCTGTTTTTT CASSAPRDRGTTGELFF - TRBV9 TRBD1 TRBJ2-2 17
TGTGCCTGTCGTAGGACAGGGCCTAATGAAAAACTGTTTTTT CACRRTGPNEKLFF - TRBV30 TRBD1 TRBJ1-4 14
TGTGCCAGCAGCTTGGGTGGGGGGAAGGGTCAGCCCCAGCATTTT CASSLGGGKGQPQHF - TRBV7-2 - TRBJ1-5 15
TGCAGCGTTAGAACAGGGGTTTACGGCTACACCTTC CSVRTGVYGYTF - TRBV29-1 TRBD1 TRBJ1-2 12
TGTGCCAGCACCGGGGGACTAGCGACAGAGACCCAGTACTTC CASTGGLATETQYF - TRBV6-4 TRBD2 TRBJ2-5 14
TGCGCCAGCAGCCAAGGACTAGCGGGGGCATACGAGCAGTACTTC CASSQGLAGAYEQYF - TRBV4-3 TRBD2 TRBJ2-7 15